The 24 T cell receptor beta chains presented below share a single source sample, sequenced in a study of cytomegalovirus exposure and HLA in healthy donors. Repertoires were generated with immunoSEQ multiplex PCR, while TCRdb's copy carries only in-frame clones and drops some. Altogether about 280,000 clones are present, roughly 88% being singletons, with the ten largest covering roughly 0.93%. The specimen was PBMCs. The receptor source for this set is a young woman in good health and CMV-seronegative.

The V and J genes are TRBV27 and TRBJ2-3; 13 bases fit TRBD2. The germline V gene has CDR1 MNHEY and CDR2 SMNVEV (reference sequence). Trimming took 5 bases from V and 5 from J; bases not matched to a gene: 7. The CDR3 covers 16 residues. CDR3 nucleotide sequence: TGTGCCAGCAGTATCCCCGGACTAGCGGGAGAAGATACGCAGTATTTT. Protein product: CASSIPGLAGEDTQYF.

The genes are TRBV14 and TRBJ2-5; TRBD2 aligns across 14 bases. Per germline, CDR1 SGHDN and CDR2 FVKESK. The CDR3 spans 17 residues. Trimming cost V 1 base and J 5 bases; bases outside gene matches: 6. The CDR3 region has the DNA TGTGCCAGCAGCCAAGGCCCAAGGACTAGCGGGAGGGAGACCCAGTACTTC. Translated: CASSQGPRTSGRETQYF.

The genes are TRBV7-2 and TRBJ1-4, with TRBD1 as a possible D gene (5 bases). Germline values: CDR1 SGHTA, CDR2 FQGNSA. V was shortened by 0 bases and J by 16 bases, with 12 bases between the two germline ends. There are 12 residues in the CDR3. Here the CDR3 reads CASSLAQGSPFF. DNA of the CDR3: TGTGCCAGCAGCTTAGCGCAGGGAAGCCCGTTTTTT.

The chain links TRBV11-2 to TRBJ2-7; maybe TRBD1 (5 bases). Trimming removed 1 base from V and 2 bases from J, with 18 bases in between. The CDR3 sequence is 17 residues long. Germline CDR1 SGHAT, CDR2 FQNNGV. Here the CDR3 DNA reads TGTGCCAGCAGCTTAGTTTCTGGGTACCCAGGGCCCTACGAGCAGTACTTC. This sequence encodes CASSLVSGYPGPYEQYF.

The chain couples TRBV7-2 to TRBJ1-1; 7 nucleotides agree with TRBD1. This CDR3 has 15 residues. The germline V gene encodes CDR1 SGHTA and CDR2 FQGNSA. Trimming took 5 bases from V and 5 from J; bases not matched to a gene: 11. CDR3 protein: CASSLKDRLGTEAFF. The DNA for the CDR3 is TGTGCCAGCAGCCTAAAGGACAGGCTGGGAACTGAAGCTTTCTTT.

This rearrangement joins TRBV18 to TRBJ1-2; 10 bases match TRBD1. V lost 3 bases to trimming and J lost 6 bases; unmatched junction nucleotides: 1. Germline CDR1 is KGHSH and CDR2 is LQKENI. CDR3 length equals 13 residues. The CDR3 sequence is CASSPGQGNGYTF. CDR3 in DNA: TGTGCCAGCTCACCGGGACAGGGGAATGGCTACACCTTC.

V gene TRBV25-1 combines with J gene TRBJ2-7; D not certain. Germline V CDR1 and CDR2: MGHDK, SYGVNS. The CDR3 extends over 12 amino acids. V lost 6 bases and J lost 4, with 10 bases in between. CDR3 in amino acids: CASSLSVYEQYF. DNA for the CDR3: TGTGCCAGCAGCCTCTCCGTGTACGAGCAGTACTTC.

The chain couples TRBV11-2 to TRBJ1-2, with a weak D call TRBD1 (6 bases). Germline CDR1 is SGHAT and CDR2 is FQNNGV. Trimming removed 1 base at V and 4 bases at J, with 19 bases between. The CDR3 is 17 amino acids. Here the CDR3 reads CASSLVALDRGSYGYTF. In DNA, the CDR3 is TGTGCCAGCAGCTTAGTAGCCCTGGACAGAGGATCCTATGGCTACACCTTC.

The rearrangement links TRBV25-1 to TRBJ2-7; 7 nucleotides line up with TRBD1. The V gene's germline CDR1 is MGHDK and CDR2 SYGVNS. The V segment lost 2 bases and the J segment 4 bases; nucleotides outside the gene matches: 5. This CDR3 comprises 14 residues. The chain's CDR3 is CASSEGTAAYEQYF. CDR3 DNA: TGTGCCAGCAGTGAAGGGACAGCGGCTTACGAGCAGTACTTC.

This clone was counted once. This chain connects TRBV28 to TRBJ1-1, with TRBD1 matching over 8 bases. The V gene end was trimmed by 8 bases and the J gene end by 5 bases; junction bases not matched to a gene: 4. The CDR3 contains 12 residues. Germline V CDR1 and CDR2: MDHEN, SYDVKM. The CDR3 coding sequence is TGTGCCAGCCAGGGGGCGAGGACTGAAGCTTTCTTT. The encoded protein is CASQGARTEAFF.

CDR3 protein: CASSLEGMNTEAFF. CDR3 in DNA: TGTGCCAGCAGTTTGGAGGGGATGAACACTGAAGCTTTCTTT. The gene calls are TRBV27 and TRBJ1-1; D may be TRBD1 (5 bases). V gave up 3 bases and J gave up 0 bases, with 8 bases separating them. CDR1 is MNHEY, CDR2 SMNVEV, per germline (reference sequence). The CDR3 extends over 14 amino acids.

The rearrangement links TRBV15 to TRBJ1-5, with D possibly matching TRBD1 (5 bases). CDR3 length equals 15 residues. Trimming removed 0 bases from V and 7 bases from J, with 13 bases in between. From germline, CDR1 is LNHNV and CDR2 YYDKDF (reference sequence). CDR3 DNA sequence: TGTGCCACCAGCAGAGATCTGCAGGGAATACAGCCCCAGCATTTT. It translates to CATSRDLQGIQPQHF.

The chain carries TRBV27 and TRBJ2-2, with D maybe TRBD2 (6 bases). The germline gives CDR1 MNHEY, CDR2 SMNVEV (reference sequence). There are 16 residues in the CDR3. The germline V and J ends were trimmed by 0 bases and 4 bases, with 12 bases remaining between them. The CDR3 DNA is TGTGCCAGCAGTTTATCGGGAGGTAGAGTCACCGGGGAGCTGTTTTTT. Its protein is CASSLSGGRVTGELFF.

CDR3 nucleotides: TGTGCCTGGAGCGGGACAGGCTCTGAAGCTTTCTTT. Translating gives CAWSGTGSEAFF. The rearrangement joins TRBV30 to TRBJ1-1, with TRBD1 matching over 8 bases. V shed 3 bases, J shed 6 bases, and the junction held 3 bases outside the gene matches. This CDR3 contains 12 residues. Per the germline V gene, CDR1 is GTSNPN and CDR2 is SVGIG (reference sequence).

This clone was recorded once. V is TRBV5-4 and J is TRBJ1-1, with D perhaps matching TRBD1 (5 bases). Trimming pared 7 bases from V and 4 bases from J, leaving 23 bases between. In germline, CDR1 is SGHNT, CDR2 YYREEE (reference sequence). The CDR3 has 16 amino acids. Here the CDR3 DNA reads TGTGCCAGCCTTAGACGCGGGGGGACCTTGATCACTGAAGCTTTCTTT. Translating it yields CASLRRGGTLITEAFF. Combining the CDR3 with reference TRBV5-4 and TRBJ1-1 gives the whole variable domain ETGVTQSPTHLIKTRGQQVTLRCSSQSGHNTVSWYQQALGQGPQFIFQYYREEENGRGNFPPRFSGLQFPNYSSELNVNALELDDSALYLCASLRRGGTLITEAFFGQGTRLTVV.

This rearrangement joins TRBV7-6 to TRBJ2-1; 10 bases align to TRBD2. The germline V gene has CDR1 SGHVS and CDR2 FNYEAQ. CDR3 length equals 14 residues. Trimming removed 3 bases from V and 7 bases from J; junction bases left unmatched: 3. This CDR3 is CASSFLSGRNEQFF. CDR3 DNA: TGTGCCAGCAGCTTCCTTAGCGGGAGGAATGAGCAGTTCTTC.

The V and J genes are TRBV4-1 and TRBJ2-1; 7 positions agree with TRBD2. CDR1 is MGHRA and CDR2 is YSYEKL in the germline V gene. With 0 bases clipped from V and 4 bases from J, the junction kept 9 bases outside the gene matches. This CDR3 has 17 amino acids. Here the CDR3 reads CASSQERPSGSYNEQFF. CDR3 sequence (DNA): TGCGCCAGCAGCCAAGAGAGGCCTAGCGGTTCGTACAATGAGCAGTTCTTC.

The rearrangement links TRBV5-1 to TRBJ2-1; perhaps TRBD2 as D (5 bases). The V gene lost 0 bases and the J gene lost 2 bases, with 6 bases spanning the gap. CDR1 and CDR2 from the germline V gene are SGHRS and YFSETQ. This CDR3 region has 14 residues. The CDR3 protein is CASSLAAAYNEQFF. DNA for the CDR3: TGCGCCAGCAGCTTGGCAGCGGCCTACAATGAGCAGTTCTTC.

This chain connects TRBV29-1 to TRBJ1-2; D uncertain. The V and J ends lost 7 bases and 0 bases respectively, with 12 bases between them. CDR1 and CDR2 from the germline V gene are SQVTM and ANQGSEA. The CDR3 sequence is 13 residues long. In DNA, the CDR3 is TGCAGCGCAGTTCGCGGAACTAACTATGGCTACACCTTC. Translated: CSAVRGTNYGYTF.

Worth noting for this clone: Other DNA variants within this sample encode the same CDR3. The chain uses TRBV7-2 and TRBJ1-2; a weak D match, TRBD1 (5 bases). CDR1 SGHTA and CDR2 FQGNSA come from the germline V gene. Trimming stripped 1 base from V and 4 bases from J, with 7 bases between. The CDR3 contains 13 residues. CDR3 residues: CASSLGQGYGYTF. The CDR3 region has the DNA TGTGCCAGCAGCTTAGGGCAGGGCTATGGCTACACCTTC. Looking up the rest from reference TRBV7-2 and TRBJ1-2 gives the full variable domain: GAGVSQSPSNKVTEKGKDVELRCDPISGHTALYWYRQSLGQGLEFLIYFQGNSAPDKSGLPSDRFSAERTGGSVSTLTIQRTQQEDSAVYLCASSLGQGYGYTFGSGTRLTVV.

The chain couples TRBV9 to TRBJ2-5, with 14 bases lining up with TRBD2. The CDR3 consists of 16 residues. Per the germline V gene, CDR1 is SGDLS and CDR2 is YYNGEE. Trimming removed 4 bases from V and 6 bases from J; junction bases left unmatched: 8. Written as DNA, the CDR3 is TGTGCCAGCAGCCCTGGGACTAGCGGGAGTCGTCAGACCCAGTACTTC. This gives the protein CASSPGTSGSRQTQYF.

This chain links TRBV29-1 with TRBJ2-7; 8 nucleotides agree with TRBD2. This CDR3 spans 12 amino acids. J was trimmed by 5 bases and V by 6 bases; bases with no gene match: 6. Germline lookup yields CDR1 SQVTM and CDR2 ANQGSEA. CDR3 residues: CSVGTSYHEQYF. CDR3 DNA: TGCAGCGTCGGGACTAGTTATCACGAGCAGTACTTC.

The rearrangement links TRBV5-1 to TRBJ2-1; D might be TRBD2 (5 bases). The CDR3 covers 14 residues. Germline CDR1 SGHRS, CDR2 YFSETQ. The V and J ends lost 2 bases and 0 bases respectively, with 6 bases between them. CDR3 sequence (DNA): TGCGCCAGCAGCTTCCGGGACTCCTACAATGAGCAGTTCTTC. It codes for CASSFRDSYNEQFF.

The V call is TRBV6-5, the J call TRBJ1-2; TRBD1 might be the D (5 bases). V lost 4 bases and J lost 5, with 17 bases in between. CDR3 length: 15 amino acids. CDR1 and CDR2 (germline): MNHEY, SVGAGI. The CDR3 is CASSSGGAGLYGYTF. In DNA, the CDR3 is TGTGCCAGCAGTTCTGGAGGGGCAGGCCTATATGGCTACACCTTC.